A selection of T cell receptor beta chains follows, all from one sample in a study of Ad26.COV2.S vaccination and SARS-CoV-2 variants. The method was immunoSEQ multiplex PCR; TCRdb's version includes in-frame clones alone and lacks a portion of them. The sample holds about 350,000 clones, 70% to 90% seen once. The starting material was peripheral blood, obtained in a trial of Ad26.COV2.S vaccine versus placebo. The origin of the receptors is a person between 18 and 59 years old who received the Ad26.COV2.S COVID-19 vaccine or a placebo. The CDR3 runs from the conserved cysteine through the conserved F or W. The D gene is left open where the match is weak. A row's size may be missing; if present it is once, few, many or a size class.

d_gene	v_gene	j_gene	abundance	CDR3aa	CDR3nt
NA	TRBV5-5	TRBJ1-3	NA	CASSLGGTQTGNTIYF	TGTGCCAGCAGCTTGGGAGGGACTCAAACAGGAAACACCATATATTTT
NA	TRBV5-1	TRBJ1-1	NA	CASSLESGVTEAFF	TGCGCCAGCAGCTTGGAGTCAGGGGTGACTGAAGCTTTCTTT
NA	TRBV19	TRBJ1-1	few	CASVRKGLGNTEAFF	TGTGCCAGTGTCCGAAAGGGACTGGGAAACACTGAAGCTTTCTTT
NA	TRBV19	TRBJ2-7	NA	CASRQGGGPYEQYF	TGTGCCAGTAGGCAGGGGGGAGGCCCCTACGAGCAGTACTTC
TRBD1	TRBV27	TRBJ1-5	NA	CASSGGTGGNQPQHF	TGTGCCAGCAGTGGGGGGACAGGGGGCAATCAGCCCCAGCATTTT
TRBD1	TRBV5-6	TRBJ2-2	NA	CASSLSGGGELFF	TGTGCCAGCAGCTTGTCAGGGGGAGGGGAGCTGTTTTTT
TRBD2	TRBV29-1	TRBJ2-3	NA	CSVERGGTDTQYF	TGCAGCGTTGAGCGGGGGGGAACAGATACGCAGTATTTT
NA	TRBV27	TRBJ1-1	once	CASRRSRMNTEAFF	TGTGCCAGCAGACGTAGTAGAATGAACACTGAAGCTTTCTTT
TRBD1	TRBV5-1	TRBJ1-1	NA	CASKTGQGQVGTEAFF	TGCGCCAGCAAAACGGGACAGGGGCAAGTGGGCACTGAAGCTTTCTTT
NA	TRBV7-2	TRBJ1-4	NA	CASSLGAGTNEKLFF	TGTGCCAGCAGCTTAGGCGCTGGGACTAATGAAAAACTGTTTTTT
TRBD1	TRBV11-2	TRBJ1-2	NA	CASSLGRGQGKGGYTF	TGTGCCAGCAGCTTAGGCAGGGGACAGGGGAAGGGAGGCTACACCTTC
NA	TRBV4-3	TRBJ2-3	NA	CASSLQGRGAADTQYF	TGCGCCAGCAGCCTACAGGGCCGTGGGGCCGCAGATACGCAGTATTTT
TRBD2	TRBV28	TRBJ2-7	NA	CASSRGTNYEQYF	TGTGCCAGCAGTCGCGGGACTAACTACGAGCAGTACTTC
TRBD1	TRBV5-8	TRBJ1-5	NA	CASRLPGQLYQPQHF	TGTGCCAGCAGATTGCCGGGACAGCTGTATCAGCCCCAGCATTTT
NA	TRBV5-1	TRBJ2-3	NA	CASSLWGPSTDTQYF	TGCGCCAGCAGCTTATGGGGGCCTAGCACAGATACGCAGTATTTT
NA	TRBV5-1	TRBJ2-1	NA	CASSLDPVTYNEQFF	TGCGCCAGCAGCTTGGACCCTGTAACTTACAATGAGCAGTTCTTC
NA	TRBV18	TRBJ2-5	NA	CASSPPGVIQETQYF	TGTGCCAGCTCACCGCCGGGAGTGATCCAAGAGACCCAGTACTTC
NA	TRBV4-2	TRBJ2-5	NA	CASSQVGLEGEETQYF	TGTGCCAGCAGCCAAGTGGGCTTGGAGGGAGAAGAGACCCAGTACTTC
TRBD1	TRBV4-1	TRBJ1-4	NA	CASSQLDRDHEKLFF	TGCGCCAGCAGCCAACTTGACAGGGATCATGAAAAACTGTTTTTT
NA	TRBV14	TRBJ1-6	NA	CASSQAYGNSPLHF	TGTGCCAGCAGCCAAGCTTACGGTAATTCACCCCTCCACTTT
NA	TRBV7-2	TRBJ2-7	NA	CASSSAGSNYEQYF	TGTGCCAGCAGCTCAGCGGGCTCCAACTACGAGCAGTACTTC
NA	TRBV4-2	TRBJ1-5	NA	CASSQGAGDPNQPQHF	TGTGCCAGCAGCCAAGGGGCAGGGGACCCGAATCAGCCCCAGCATTTT
NA	TRBV19	TRBJ2-3	NA	CASSIGLLVGTDTQYF	TGTGCCAGTAGTATAGGACTCCTGGTTGGCACAGATACGCAGTATTTT
TRBD1	TRBV19	TRBJ2-1	NA	CASSDRGYNEQFF	TGTGCCAGTAGTGACAGGGGCTACAATGAGCAGTTCTTC
NA	TRBV13	TRBJ1-4	NA	CASSLRQEKLFF	TGTGCCAGCAGCTTACGGCAAGAAAAACTGTTTTTT
NA	TRBV19	TRBJ1-2	NA	CASSISTLGNYGYTF	TGTGCCAGTAGTATATCGACATTGGGGAACTATGGCTACACCTTC
TRBD1	TRBV10-3	TRBJ1-4	NA	CAISPEPGTGGSNEKLFF	TGTGCCATCAGTCCCGAGCCCGGGACAGGGGGCTCTAATGAAAAACTGTTTTTT
TRBD1	TRBV27	TRBJ2-2	few	CASNGQGIGELFF	TGTGCCAGCAACGGACAGGGGATCGGGGAGCTGTTTTTT
NA	TRBV21-1	TRBJ2-1	few	CASSKWEGEENNEQFF	TGTGCCAGCAGCAAATGGGAAGGGGAGGAGAACAATGAGCAGTTCTTC
NA	TRBV6-5	TRBJ1-1	NA	CASSYSRQGNTEAFF	TGTGCCAGCAGTTACTCGAGGCAGGGAAACACTGAAGCTTTCTTT
NA	TRBV5-4	TRBJ2-6	many	CASSPPGARRTGANVLTF	TGTGCCAGCAGCCCCCCGGGGGCGAGACGGACTGGGGCCAACGTCCTGACTTTC
TRBD1	TRBV4-1	TRBJ2-2	NA	CASSQDERQGALGELFF	TGCGCCAGCAGCCAAGATGAAAGGCAGGGGGCCCTCGGGGAGCTGTTTTTT
NA	TRBV15	TRBJ1-6	NA	CATVSAEDHF	TGTGCCACCGTGAGCGCCGAGGACCACTTT
NA	TRBV20-1	TRBJ2-1	NA	CSASSGGGEQFF	TGCAGTGCTAGTTCAGGAGGGGGTGAGCAGTTCTTC
NA	TRBV25-1	TRBJ2-7	few	CASSETGVSYEQYF	TGTGCCAGCAGTGAAACGGGAGTCTCCTACGAGCAGTACTTC
NA	TRBV5-6	TRBJ2-1	NA	CATGSPGSYNEQFF	TGTGCCACCGGTTCTCCGGGCTCCTACAATGAGCAGTTCTTC
NA	TRBV7-6	TRBJ1-1	NA	CASSLGEAAMNTEAFF	TGTGCCAGCAGCTTAGGCGAGGCAGCTATGAACACTGAAGCTTTCTTT
NA	TRBV7-9	TRBJ1-2	few	CASSLAQGSNYGYTF	TGTGCCAGCAGCTTAGCACAGGGTTCTAACTATGGCTACACCTTC
TRBD2	TRBV2	TRBJ2-7	NA	CALGVAGGREQYF	TGTGCCCTAGGGGTAGCGGGGGGGCGCGAGCAGTACTTC
NA	TRBV7-2	TRBJ1-1	NA	CASSGRGATEAFF	TGTGCCAGCAGCGGGCGGGGGGCCACTGAAGCTTTCTTT
NA	TRBV11-2	TRBJ2-7	once	CASSLDFLARYSYEQYF	TGTGCCAGCAGCTTAGACTTCCTAGCGAGGTACTCTTACGAGCAGTACTTC
NA	TRBV28	TRBJ1-2	NA	CASTPGYGYTF	TGTGCCAGCACCCCGGGTTATGGCTACACCTTC
NA	TRBV6-5	TRBJ2-1	NA	CASSYSQGYGEQFF	TGTGCCAGCAGTTACTCCCAGGGGTATGGTGAGCAGTTCTTC
NA	TRBV4-3	TRBJ2-3	NA	CASSQEFIGLRGSTDTQYF	TGCGCCAGCAGCCAAGAATTTATCGGACTTCGCGGTAGCACAGATACGCAGTATTTT
NA	TRBV3-1/TRBV3-2	TRBJ1-2	NA	CASLPGLIWVYTF	TGTGCCAGCTTGCCGGGACTAATCTGGGTCTACACCTTC
TRBD2	TRBV5-4	TRBJ2-3	NA	CASSLVGGGADTQYF	TGTGCCAGCAGCTTAGTCGGGGGGGGAGCAGATACGCAGTATTTT
NA	TRBV2	TRBJ2-2	NA	CASSGIAVGELFF	TGTGCCAGCAGTGGTATAGCGGTCGGGGAGCTGTTTTTT
TRBD2	TRBV7-9	TRBJ2-1	NA	CASSPTSGSSYNEQFF	TGTGCCAGCAGCCCGACTAGCGGGAGCTCCTACAATGAGCAGTTCTTC
TRBD1	TRBV13	TRBJ1-6	NA	CASSFLDRDNSPLHF	TGTGCCAGCAGCTTCCTGGACAGGGATAATTCACCCCTCCACTTT
NA	TRBV19	TRBJ2-2	NA	CASKIGTLNTGELFF	TGTGCCAGTAAAATAGGGACTCTAAACACCGGGGAGCTGTTTTTT
NA	TRBV6-2/TRBV6-3	TRBJ1-5	NA	CASSYPAEQTLGNQPQHF	TGTGCCAGCAGTTACCCGGCAGAGCAGACCCTAGGCAATCAGCCCCAGCATTTT
TRBD2	TRBV29-1	TRBJ2-1	NA	CSVEDLAGHYNEQFF	TGCAGCGTTGAAGATCTAGCGGGGCACTACAATGAGCAGTTCTTC
TRBD1	TRBV3-1/TRBV3-2	TRBJ2-5	NA	CASSHGTGGQETQYF	TGTGCCAGCAGCCACGGGACAGGGGGACAAGAGACCCAGTACTTC
NA	TRBV5-4	TRBJ1-3	NA	CASSFTGVGAGNTIYF	TGTGCCAGCAGCTTTACAGGAGTAGGTGCTGGAAACACCATATATTTT
TRBD1	TRBV7-2	TRBJ1-2	NA	CASSSLDRGRGYTF	TGTGCCAGCAGCTCTCTGGACAGGGGACGAGGCTACACCTTC